The text below deals with one TCR beta chain. The antigen is unknown. CDR1 is SGHKS, CDR2 YYEKEE, per germline (reference sequence). V gave up 2 bases and J gave up 5 bases, with 11 bases separating them. The CDR3 totals 15 residues. This entry comes from a study of response to subunit inactivated influenza vaccine. TCRdb passed the RT-PCR reads through MiXCR, listing each CDR3 protein once. Among about 170,000 distinct CDR3 sequences listed, about 10% were seen once. Study-level results: The authors suggested that few new T cells are recruited per seasonal influenza vaccination.

Sequences were derived from CD8+ T cells sorted from PBMCs, sampled less than 25 months after vaccination. The chain combines TRBV5-5 with TRBJ1-6, with TRBD1 as a possible D gene (5 bases). This clonotype originated in a man aged 45 to 70 who received an inactivated influenza vaccine. CDR3 in amino acids: CASSLTGPHNSPLHF. DNA for the CDR3: TGTGCCAGCAGCTTAACGGGGCCCCATAATTCACCCCTCCACTTT. Full variable domain (missing parts from reference TRBV5-5 and TRBJ1-6): DAGVTQSPTHLIKTRGQQVTLRCSPISGHKSVSWYQQVLGQGPQFIFQYYEKEERGRGNFPDRFSARQFPNYSSELNVNALLLGDSALYLCASSLTGPHNSPLHFGNGTRLTVT.